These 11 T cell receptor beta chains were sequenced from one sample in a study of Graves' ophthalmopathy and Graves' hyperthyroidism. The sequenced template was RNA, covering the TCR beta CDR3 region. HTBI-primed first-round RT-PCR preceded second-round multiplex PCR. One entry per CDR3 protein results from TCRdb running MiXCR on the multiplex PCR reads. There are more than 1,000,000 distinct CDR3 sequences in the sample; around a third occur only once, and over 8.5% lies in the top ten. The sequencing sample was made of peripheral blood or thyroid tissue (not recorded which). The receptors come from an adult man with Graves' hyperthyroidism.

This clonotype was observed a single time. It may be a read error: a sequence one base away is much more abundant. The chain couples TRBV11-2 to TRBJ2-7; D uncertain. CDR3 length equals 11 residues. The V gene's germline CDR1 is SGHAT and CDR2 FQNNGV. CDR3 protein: CASSPRIEQCF. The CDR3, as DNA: TGTGCCAGCAGCCCGCGGATCGAGCAGTGCTTC.

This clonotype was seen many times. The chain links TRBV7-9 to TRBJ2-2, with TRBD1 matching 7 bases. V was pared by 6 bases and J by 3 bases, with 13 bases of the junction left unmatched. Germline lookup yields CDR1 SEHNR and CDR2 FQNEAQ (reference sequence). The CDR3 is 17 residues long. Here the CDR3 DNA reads TGTGCCAGCAGACCTAGTCTTGACAGGGTGCACACCGGGGAGCTGTTTTTT. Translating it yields CASRPSLDRVHTGELFF.

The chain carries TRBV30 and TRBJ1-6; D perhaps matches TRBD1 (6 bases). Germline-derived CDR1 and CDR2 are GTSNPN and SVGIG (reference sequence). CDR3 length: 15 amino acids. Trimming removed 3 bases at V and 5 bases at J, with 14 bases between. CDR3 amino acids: CAWSTDRSHNSPLHF. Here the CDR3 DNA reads TGTGCCTGGAGCACCGACAGGAGCCATAATTCACCCCTCCACTTT. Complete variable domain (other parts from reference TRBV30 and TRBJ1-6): SQTIHQWPATLVQPVGSPLSLECTVEGTSNPNLYWYRQAAGRGLQLLFYSVGIGQISSEVPQNLSASRPQDRQFILSSKKLLLSDSGFYLCAWSTDRSHNSPLHFGNGTRLTVT.

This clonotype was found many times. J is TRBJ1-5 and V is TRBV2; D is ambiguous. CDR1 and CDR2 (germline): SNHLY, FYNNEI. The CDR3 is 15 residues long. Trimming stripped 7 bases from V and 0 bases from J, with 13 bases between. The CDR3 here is CASKQAIHSNQPQHF. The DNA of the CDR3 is TGTGCCAGCAAACAAGCCATCCATAGCAATCAGCCCCAGCATTTT.

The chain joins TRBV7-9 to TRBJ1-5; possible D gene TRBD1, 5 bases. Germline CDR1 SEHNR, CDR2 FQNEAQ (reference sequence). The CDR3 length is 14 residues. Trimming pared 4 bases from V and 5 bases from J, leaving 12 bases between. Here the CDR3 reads CASSYFGGDQPQHF. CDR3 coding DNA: TGTGCCAGCAGCTATTTTGGGGGAGATCAGCCCCAGCATTTT. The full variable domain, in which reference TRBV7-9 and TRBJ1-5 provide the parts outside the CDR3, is DTGVSQNPRHKITKRGQNVTFRCDPISEHNRLYWYRQTLGQGPEFLTYFQNEAQLEKSRLLSDRFSAERPKGSFSTLEIQRTEQGDSAMYLCASSYFGGDQPQHFGDGTRLSIL.

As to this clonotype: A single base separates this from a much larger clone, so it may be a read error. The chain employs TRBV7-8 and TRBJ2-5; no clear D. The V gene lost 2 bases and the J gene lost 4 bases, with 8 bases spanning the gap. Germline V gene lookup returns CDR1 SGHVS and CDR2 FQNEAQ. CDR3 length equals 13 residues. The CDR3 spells CASSLTLTETQYF. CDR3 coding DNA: TGTGCCAGCAGCTTAACCCTAACAGAGACCCAGTACTTC.

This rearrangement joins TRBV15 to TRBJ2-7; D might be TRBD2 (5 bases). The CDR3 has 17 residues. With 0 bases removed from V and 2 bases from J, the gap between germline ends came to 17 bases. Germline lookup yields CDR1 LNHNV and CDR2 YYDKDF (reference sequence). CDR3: CATSRDRPNGITYEQYF. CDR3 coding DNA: TGTGCCACCAGCAGAGATCGGCCCAACGGGATAACCTACGAGCAGTACTTC.

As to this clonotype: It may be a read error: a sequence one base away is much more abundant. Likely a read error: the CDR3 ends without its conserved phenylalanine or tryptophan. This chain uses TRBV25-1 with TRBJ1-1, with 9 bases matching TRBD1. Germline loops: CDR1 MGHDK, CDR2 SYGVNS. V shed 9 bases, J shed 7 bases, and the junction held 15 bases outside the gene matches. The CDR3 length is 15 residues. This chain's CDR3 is CASSRKLGTGSEAFL. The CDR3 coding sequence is TGTGCCAGTAGTCGAAAACTAGGGACAGGGAGTGAAGCTTTCCTT.

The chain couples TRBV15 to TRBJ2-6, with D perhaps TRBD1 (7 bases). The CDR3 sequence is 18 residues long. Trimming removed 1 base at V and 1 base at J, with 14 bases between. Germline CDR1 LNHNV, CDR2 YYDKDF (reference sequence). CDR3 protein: CATSRGGQEGSGANVLTF. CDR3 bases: TGTGCCACCAGCAGAGGCGGACAGGAGGGGTCTGGGGCCAACGTCCTGACTTTC.

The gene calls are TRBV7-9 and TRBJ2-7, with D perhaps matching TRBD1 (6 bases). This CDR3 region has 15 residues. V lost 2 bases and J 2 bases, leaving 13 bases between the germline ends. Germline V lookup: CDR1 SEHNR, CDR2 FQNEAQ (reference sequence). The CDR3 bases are TGTGCCAGCAGCTTATTCAGGGGTCCGACCTACGAGCAGTACTTC. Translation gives CASSLFRGPTYEQYF.

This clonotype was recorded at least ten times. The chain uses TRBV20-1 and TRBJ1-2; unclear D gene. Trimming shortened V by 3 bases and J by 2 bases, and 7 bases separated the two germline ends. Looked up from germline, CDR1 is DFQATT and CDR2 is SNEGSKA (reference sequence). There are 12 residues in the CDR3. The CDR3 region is CSASRSNYGYTF. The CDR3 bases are TGCAGTGCTAGCCGGAGCAACTATGGCTACACCTTC.